These T cell receptor beta chains were read from a single sample in a study of cytomegalovirus exposure and HLA in healthy donors. Generated by immunoSEQ multiplex PCR, the TCRdb table keeps only in-frame clones and is missing some. The top ten clones hold 7.5% to 9.5% of a sample with 150,000 to 200,000 clones, roughly 80% of them seen once. Input material: PBMCs. The receptor source for this set is a male donor in good health and CMV-seropositive. CDR3s include the opening cysteine and the closing phenylalanine or tryptophan. A D gene is named only where the DNA matches it firmly. Clone size is not always given. Where it is, it says once, few, many or a class for expanded clones.

V gene: TRBV5-4; clone size: once; J gene: TRBJ2-7; D gene: .; CDR3 DNA: TGTGCCAGCAGCTTGAGAGGTCCCAGGGGCGAGCAGTACTTC; CDR3 protein: CASSLRGPRGEQYF
V gene: TRBV7-2; clone size: .; J gene: TRBJ1-5; D gene: .; CDR3 DNA: TGTGCCAGCAGCCCCCTAGGCGGGTTGGCGGTCAATCAGCCCCAGCATTTT; CDR3 protein: CASSPLGGLAVNQPQHF
V gene: TRBV5-8; clone size: .; J gene: TRBJ1-1; D gene: .; CDR3 DNA: TGTGCCAGCAGCTTTAATACAGGCCCCGAAGCTTTCTTT; CDR3 protein: CASSFNTGPEAFF
V gene: TRBV6-1; clone size: .; J gene: TRBJ1-1; D gene: TRBD1; CDR3 DNA: TGTGCCAGCAGGGAAGGACAGGGATGGACCACTGAAGCTTTCTTT; CDR3 protein: CASREGQGWTTEAFF
V gene: TRBV27; clone size: .; J gene: TRBJ2-1; D gene: TRBD2; CDR3 DNA: TGTGCCAGCAATACCTTAGCGGGAGTGAAGAATGAGCAGTTCTTC; CDR3 protein: CASNTLAGVKNEQFF
V gene: TRBV5-1; clone size: few; J gene: TRBJ1-2; D gene: .; CDR3 DNA: TGCGCCAGCAGCTTGGGTGGGGAGACAAGGTATGGCTACACCTTC; CDR3 protein: CASSLGGETRYGYTF
V gene: TRBV18; clone size: .; J gene: TRBJ1-1; D gene: .; CDR3 DNA: TGTGCCAGCTCACCAACCGGTATGAACACTGAAGCTTTCTTT; CDR3 protein: CASSPTGMNTEAFF
V gene: TRBV5-4; clone size: .; J gene: TRBJ1-1; D gene: .; CDR3 DNA: TGTGCCAGCAGCTCGGCCGAGGGGAGGAGAATCTTT; CDR3 protein: CASSSAEGRRIF
V gene: TRBV6-5; clone size: .; J gene: TRBJ1-1; D gene: .; CDR3 DNA: TGTGCCAGCAGTTACGGTTTAGGCCCCTGGGGAGCTGAAGCTTTCTTT; CDR3 protein: CASSYGLGPWGAEAFF
V gene: TRBV6-5; clone size: .; J gene: TRBJ1-5; D gene: TRBD1; CDR3 DNA: TGTGCCAGCAGCCGGGGACAGGGTGGCAATCAGCCCCAGCATTTT; CDR3 protein: CASSRGQGGNQPQHF
V gene: TRBV5-1; clone size: .; J gene: TRBJ2-4; D gene: .; CDR3 DNA: TGCGCCAGCAGCCCTCGGAGGAATATAGGCAAAAACAGTCAGTACTTC; CDR3 protein: CASSPRRNIGKNSQYF
V gene: TRBV4-1; clone size: .; J gene: TRBJ2-1; D gene: TRBD2; CDR3 DNA: TGCGCCAGCAGGGTGGTGGGGGGGAGTGAAGAGCAGTTCTTC; CDR3 protein: CASRVVGGSEEQFF
V gene: TRBV6-6; clone size: .; J gene: TRBJ1-5; D gene: .; CDR3 DNA: TGTGCCAGCAGTTATGGGGGGAGCAATCAGCCCCAGCATTTT; CDR3 protein: CASSYGGSNQPQHF
V gene: TRBV5-1; clone size: few; J gene: TRBJ2-3; D gene: TRBD2; CDR3 DNA: TGCGCCAGCAGCACACTAGCGGGAGGTTCAGATACGCAGTATTTT; CDR3 protein: CASSTLAGGSDTQYF
V gene: TRBV19; clone size: .; J gene: TRBJ1-1; D gene: .; CDR3 DNA: TGTGCCAGTAGGCGGGGAGGGTACACTGAAGCTTTCTTT; CDR3 protein: CASRRGGYTEAFF
V gene: TRBV5-4; clone size: once; J gene: TRBJ1-4; D gene: .; CDR3 DNA: TGTGCCAGCAGCGGGGGCCAGCTTGGAGGTGAAAAACTGTTTTTT; CDR3 protein: CASSGGQLGGEKLFF
V gene: TRBV11-2; clone size: .; J gene: TRBJ2-7; D gene: TRBD2; CDR3 DNA: TGTGCCAGCAGCCGACGGCGCGGGAGTAAGGACGAGCAGTACTTC; CDR3 protein: CASSRRRGSKDEQYF
V gene: TRBV19; clone size: .; J gene: TRBJ2-6; D gene: .; CDR3 DNA: TGTGCCAGTAGTATATTACCAGGGATGGCTTCGAGCCGGGCCAACGTCCTGACTTTC; CDR3 protein: CASSILPGMASSRANVLTF
V gene: TRBV9; clone size: .; J gene: TRBJ1-2; D gene: TRBD1; CDR3 DNA: TGTGCCAGCAGCGCTGGACAGGGGGACGGTGGCTACACCTTC; CDR3 protein: CASSAGQGDGGYTF
V gene: TRBV7-9; clone size: .; J gene: TRBJ2-5; D gene: .; CDR3 DNA: TGTGCCAGCAGCCTCCGGACTACACAAGAGACCCAGTACTTC; CDR3 protein: CASSLRTTQETQYF
V gene: TRBV9; clone size: .; J gene: TRBJ2-2; D gene: TRBD2; CDR3 DNA: TGTGCCAGCAGCGTAGTAGCGGGAGGGCCCACCACCGGGGAGCTGTTTTTT; CDR3 protein: CASSVVAGGPTTGELFF
V gene: TRBV13; clone size: few; J gene: TRBJ2-7; D gene: TRBD1; CDR3 DNA: TGTGCCAGCAGCCTACCGGGACAGGGGGCTGGCGAGCAGTACTTC; CDR3 protein: CASSLPGQGAGEQYF
V gene: TRBV7-2; clone size: once; J gene: TRBJ2-7; D gene: TRBD1; CDR3 DNA: TGTGCCAGCAGCCCCATTCCCATGACAGGGCACGAGCAGTACTTC; CDR3 protein: CASSPIPMTGHEQYF
V gene: TRBV28; clone size: .; J gene: TRBJ2-1; D gene: .; CDR3 DNA: TGTGCCAGCAGTTTAAGTCTGGGCAGGGTAAATGAGCAGTTCTTC; CDR3 protein: CASSLSLGRVNEQFF
V gene: TRBV2; clone size: .; J gene: TRBJ2-3; D gene: TRBD2; CDR3 DNA: TGTGCCAGCAGTACCAAGGGGACTAGCGTGTATTTT; CDR3 protein: CASSTKGTSVYF
V gene: TRBV6-5; clone size: .; J gene: TRBJ2-3; D gene: TRBD2; CDR3 DNA: TGTGCCAGCACGACTAGCGGAAACACAGATACGCAGTATTTT; CDR3 protein: CASTTSGNTDTQYF
V gene: TRBV7-6; clone size: .; J gene: TRBJ1-1; D gene: TRBD1; CDR3 DNA: TGTGCCAGCAGCTCGACAGGGGCAGAGAACACTGAAGCTTTCTTT; CDR3 protein: CASSSTGAENTEAFF
V gene: TRBV15; clone size: .; J gene: TRBJ1-3; D gene: TRBD1; CDR3 DNA: TGTGCCACCAAAAACCGACAGGGGGTTTATGGAAACACCATATATTTT; CDR3 protein: CATKNRQGVYGNTIYF
V gene: TRBV19; clone size: .; J gene: TRBJ2-7; D gene: .; CDR3 DNA: TGTGCCAGTAGAATGAGGTCCGGAATTTCCTACGAGCAGTACTTC; CDR3 protein: CASRMRSGISYEQYF
V gene: TRBV25-1; clone size: .; J gene: TRBJ1-3; D gene: TRBD1; CDR3 DNA: TGTGCCAGCAGGGACAGGGTTCGAGCCACATATTTT; CDR3 protein: CASRDRVRATYF
V gene: TRBV7-2; clone size: .; J gene: TRBJ2-3; D gene: TRBD2; CDR3 DNA: TGTGCCAGCAGCTTAGGCCAGCGGGAGTGGGCAGATACGCAGTATTTT; CDR3 protein: CASSLGQREWADTQYF
V gene: TRBV7-9; clone size: .; J gene: TRBJ1-5; D gene: TRBD1; CDR3 DNA: TGTGCCAGCAGCTTCGCAGGGGGCACGCCCCAGCATTTT; CDR3 protein: CASSFAGGTPQHF
V gene: TRBV19; clone size: .; J gene: TRBJ1-5; D gene: .; CDR3 DNA: TGTGCCAGTAGTATAGACATAACTAATCAGCCCCAGCATTTT; CDR3 protein: CASSIDITNQPQHF
V gene: TRBV7-9; clone size: .; J gene: TRBJ2-1; D gene: TRBD2; CDR3 DNA: TGTGCCAGCAGCTTATACGGGGGGGCGTACAATGAGCAGTTCTTC; CDR3 protein: CASSLYGGAYNEQFF
V gene: TRBV7-2; clone size: few; J gene: TRBJ1-2; D gene: .; CDR3 DNA: TGTGCCAGCAGCTCGACCCTTCTGGGGGGTAGCAATGGCTACACCTTC; CDR3 protein: CASSSTLLGGSNGYTF
V gene: TRBV5-4; clone size: .; J gene: TRBJ2-1; D gene: .; CDR3 DNA: TGTGCCAGCAGCTTGCCGGGGGGCAACAATGAGCAGTTCTTC; CDR3 protein: CASSLPGGNNEQFF
V gene: TRBV10-3; clone size: .; J gene: TRBJ2-7; D gene: .; CDR3 DNA: TGTGCCATCAGTGAGACTCTAGCGTCGTTCGGGGAGCAGTACTTC; CDR3 protein: CAISETLASFGEQYF
V gene: TRBV27; clone size: .; J gene: TRBJ2-1; D gene: TRBD2; CDR3 DNA: TGTGCCAGCAGAACGGCGGGACTAGGGGACCGCAATGAGCAGTTCTTC; CDR3 protein: CASRTAGLGDRNEQFF
V gene: TRBV5-6; clone size: once; J gene: TRBJ2-7; D gene: TRBD2; CDR3 DNA: TGTGCCAGCAGCTTGTTGACTAGCAGGATGAACGAGCAGTACTTC; CDR3 protein: CASSLLTSRMNEQYF
V gene: TRBV27; clone size: .; J gene: TRBJ2-3; D gene: TRBD2; CDR3 DNA: TGTGCCAGCAGTTCGTTCGCGGGGGGCCGGAATACGCAGTATTTT; CDR3 protein: CASSSFAGGRNTQYF
V gene: TRBV19; clone size: few; J gene: TRBJ2-7; D gene: TRBD2; CDR3 DNA: TGTGCCAGTAGGAGGGGAGGGGACTACTACGAGCAGTACTTC; CDR3 protein: CASRRGGDYYEQYF
V gene: TRBV14; clone size: .; J gene: TRBJ1-1; D gene: .; CDR3 DNA: TGTGCCAGCAGGATCCAACCGGGCACTGAAGCTTTCTTT; CDR3 protein: CASRIQPGTEAFF
V gene: TRBV28; clone size: .; J gene: TRBJ2-3; D gene: TRBD2; CDR3 DNA: TGTGCCAGCGGACTAGCGGGAGAAGGAGATACGCAGTATTTT; CDR3 protein: CASGLAGEGDTQYF
V gene: TRBV5-1; clone size: .; J gene: TRBJ2-3; D gene: TRBD2; CDR3 DNA: TGCGCCAGCGCACTTCTGCGGGGGGCTTGGGATACGCAGTATTTT; CDR3 protein: CASALLRGAWDTQYF
V gene: TRBV27; clone size: .; J gene: TRBJ1-6; D gene: TRBD1; CDR3 DNA: TGTGCCAGCAGTTTAGTTCCAGGACAGGGGGGTTCACCCCTCCACTTT; CDR3 protein: CASSLVPGQGGSPLHF
V gene: TRBV7-9; clone size: .; J gene: TRBJ2-3; D gene: TRBD1; CDR3 DNA: TGTGCCAGCAGCTCACAGGGGGCTGGGGTAAATACGCAGTATTTT; CDR3 protein: CASSSQGAGVNTQYF
V gene: TRBV9; clone size: .; J gene: TRBJ2-3; D gene: TRBD2; CDR3 DNA: TGTGCCAGCAGCGTAGACAGCGGGACCTGGGATACGCAGTATTTT; CDR3 protein: CASSVDSGTWDTQYF
V gene: TRBV2; clone size: .; J gene: TRBJ1-1; D gene: .; CDR3 DNA: TGTGCCAGCAGTGTGGGCGTGCTGAACACTGAAGCTTTCTTT; CDR3 protein: CASSVGVLNTEAFF
V gene: TRBV30; clone size: .; J gene: TRBJ1-4; D gene: .; CDR3 DNA: TGTGCCGGTTCGAGGAGGGAAAAACTGTTTTTT; CDR3 protein: CAGSRREKLFF